The 19 T cell receptor beta chains listed next were all sequenced from one sample in a study of early stage breast cancer tumors. The repertoire was sequenced with immunoSEQ multiplex PCR; TCRdb's copy has only in-frame clones and lacks some. The sample has about 69,000 clones; 65% to 85% are singletons. The sequenced sample was blood. The receptors stem from a person aged 40 to 50 with breast cancer.

This chain links TRBV5-5 with TRBJ2-1, with 10 bases identical to TRBD1. The junction had 6 bases not matched to a gene; V was cut back by 0 bases and J by 6 bases. CDR3 length equals 16 residues. CDR1 is SGHKS, CDR2 YYEKEE, per germline (reference sequence). CDR3 protein: CASSLGPGQGFNEQFF. As DNA, the CDR3 is TGTGCCAGCAGCTTGGGGCCGGGACAGGGGTTCAATGAGCAGTTCTTC.

This clone is a singleton in its sample. The chain carries TRBV28 and TRBJ2-7; TRBD1 agrees at 10 bases. The trim removed 1 base at V and 4 bases at J, leaving 7 bases unmatched. CDR3 size: 16 residues. The germline V gene has CDR1 MDHEN and CDR2 SYDVKM. The chain's CDR3 is CASSLYWGTGVYEQYF. The CDR3 coding sequence is TGTGCCAGCAGTTTATATTGGGGGACAGGGGTGTACGAGCAGTACTTC.

The chain combines TRBV5-1 with TRBJ2-7; D is possibly TRBD1 (6 bases). The germline CDR1 and CDR2 sequences are SGHRS and YFSETQ. This CDR3 has 14 amino acids. Trimming took off 0 bases at V and 3 bases at J, with 10 bases between the two ends. In DNA, the CDR3 is TGCGCCAGCAGCTTGGACAGGGACCTCTACGAGCAGTACTTC. Translated: CASSLDRDLYEQYF.

This chain connects TRBV6-1 to TRBJ1-4, with no clear D. In germline, CDR1 is MNHNS, CDR2 SASEGT. V gave up 3 bases and J gave up 7 bases, with 15 bases separating them. The CDR3 consists of 15 residues. CDR3 amino acids: CASSEVWGVGEKLFF. As DNA, the CDR3 is TGTGCCAGCAGTGAGGTGTGGGGAGTGGGTGAAAAACTGTTTTTT.

This clone was counted only a few times. This chain joins TRBV28 and TRBJ1-2, with 7 positions matching TRBD1. Germline V gives CDR1 MDHEN, CDR2 SYDVKM. V shed 9 bases and J 2 bases; nucleotides not matched to a gene: 3. The CDR3 loop spans 12 amino acids. The CDR3 loop reads CASLTGNYGYTF. The CDR3, as DNA: TGTGCCAGTTTGACAGGGAACTATGGCTACACCTTC.

The chain couples TRBV28 to TRBJ2-7; TRBD2 matches at 14 bases. The CDR3 runs to 17 residues. CDR1 MDHEN and CDR2 SYDVKM come from the germline V gene. With V trimmed by 3 bases and J by 3 bases, 7 bases remained unmatched. CDR3 protein: CASSFWGLAGASYEQYF. The CDR3 bases are TGTGCCAGCAGTTTTTGGGGACTAGCGGGAGCAAGCTACGAGCAGTACTTC.

The chain joins TRBV28 to TRBJ2-2, with TRBD1 matching over 8 bases. CDR3 size: 14 residues. The junction had 4 bases not matched to a gene; V was cut back by 8 bases and J by 2 bases. Germline CDR1 MDHEN, CDR2 SYDVKM. The CDR3 nucleotides read TGTGCCAGCTCGACAGGGGACAACACCGGGGAGCTGTTTTTT. Amino acids: CASSTGDNTGELFF.

This chain links TRBV5-6 with TRBJ2-7; D uncertain. There are 11 residues in the CDR3. Germline CDR1 reads SGHDT; CDR2 reads YYEEEE. Trimming shortened V by 4 bases and J by 4 bases, and 6 bases separated the two germline ends. The CDR3 bases are TGTGCCAGCAGCGGGTGGTACGAGCAGTACTTC. This gives the protein CASSGWYEQYF.

Only one count was recorded for this clone. The chain has TRBV7-9 and TRBJ2-7; D not resolved. The CDR3 sequence is 12 residues long. Germline V gene sequence: CDR1 SEHNR, CDR2 FQNEAQ (reference sequence). Deletions cut 3 bases from V and 3 bases from J, with 6 bases between. For the CDR3, the DNA is TGTGCCAGCAGCTTGAACAGCTACGAGCAGTACTTC. Translation: CASSLNSYEQYF.

This clone has a handful of counts. The rearrangement uses TRBV5-4 and TRBJ2-7, with D perhaps matching TRBD2 (5 bases). Germline lookup yields CDR1 SGHNT and CDR2 YYREEE (reference sequence). There are 12 residues in the CDR3. Trimming pared 3 bases from V and 4 bases from J, leaving 8 bases between. CDR3: CASSWGAYEQYF. In nucleotides, the CDR3 is TGTGCCAGCAGCTGGGGAGCATACGAGCAGTACTTC.

The rearrangement links TRBV28 to TRBJ2-3; 10 nucleotides line up with TRBD2. CDR1 is MDHEN, CDR2 SYDVKM, per germline. The CDR3 has 15 amino acids. With 5 bases clipped from V and 4 bases from J, the junction kept 6 bases outside the gene matches. CDR3 nucleotide sequence: TGTGCCAGCAGTGTAGCGGGAGGAAAGTCAGATACGCAGTATTTT. This sequence encodes CASSVAGGKSDTQYF.

The genes are TRBV20-1 and TRBJ2-5; weak D call: TRBD1 (6 bases). CDR3 length: 11 residues. Germline CDR1 and CDR2: DFQATT and SNEGSKA (reference sequence). Between the trimmed V and J ends, which lost 6 bases and 1 base, there was a span of 6 bases. This chain's CDR3 is CSAGAQETQYF. CDR3 bases: TGCAGTGCGGGGGCCCAAGAGACCCAGTACTTC.

The rearrangement links TRBV28 to TRBJ1-1; no firm D call. The ends were cut back, 6 bases at V and 4 bases at J, with 12 bases in the middle. The CDR3 is 13 residues long. CDR1 is MDHEN, CDR2 SYDVKM, per germline. The CDR3 DNA sequence: TGTGCCAGCAGCTACAGCCTGAGCACTGAAGCTTTCTTT. It translates to CASSYSLSTEAFF.

The chain is built from TRBV5-4 and TRBJ1-1; 7 bases line up with TRBD1. From germline, CDR1 is SGHNT and CDR2 YYREEE (reference sequence). The CDR3 runs to 15 residues. The V gene end was trimmed by 3 bases and the J gene end by 0 bases; junction bases not matched to a gene: 5. CDR3 sequence (DNA): TGTGCCAGCAGCTCCGGGACAGTAATGAACACTGAAGCTTTCTTT. Protein product: CASSSGTVMNTEAFF.

This chain connects TRBV6-6 to TRBJ2-4; the D is unclear. Trimming took 4 bases from V and 0 from J, leaving 7 bases between them. In germline, CDR1 is MNHNY, CDR2 SVGAGI (reference sequence). This CDR3 is built from 14 residues. The CDR3 loop reads CASSFDQAKNIQYF. DNA of the CDR3: TGTGCCAGCAGTTTTGATCAAGCCAAAAACATTCAGTACTTC.

The chain couples TRBV9 to TRBJ2-2; D is unresolved. This CDR3 is built from 15 residues. Per the germline V gene, CDR1 is SGDLS and CDR2 is YYNGEE. The V end lost 1 base, the J end lost 3 bases, and 10 bases lay between the germline ends. In DNA form, the CDR3 reads TGTGCCAGCAGCGTAAGTGGGATGGACACCGGGGAGCTGTTTTTT. Protein: CASSVSGMDTGELFF.

The V gene is TRBV7-2, the J gene TRBJ1-1; perhaps TRBD1 as D (6 bases). Trimming removed 6 bases at V and 5 bases at J, with 16 bases between. The germline V gene has CDR1 SGHTA and CDR2 FQGNSA. There are 14 residues in the CDR3. The CDR3 protein is CASRAGTRTTEAFF. The CDR3 bases are TGTGCCAGCAGGGCCGGGACAAGAACGACTGAAGCTTTCTTT.

DNA for the CDR3: TGCAGCGTTGAAGCTAGCGGGAGCTCCTACGAGCAGTACTTC. Amino acids: CSVEASGSSYEQYF. The V gene is TRBV29-1, the J gene TRBJ2-7; 10 bases align to TRBD2. V lost 1 base, J lost 0 bases, and 0 bases stayed unmatched. The V gene's germline CDR1 is SQVTM and CDR2 ANQGSEA. The length of the CDR3 is 14 residues.

The chain links TRBV18 to TRBJ1-5; D gene uncertain. Trimming took 4 bases from V and 4 from J, leaving 20 bases between them. Germline V gene sequence: CDR1 KGHSH, CDR2 LQKENI. CDR3 length: 17 amino acids. The CDR3 reads CASSRRRDLPGNQPQHF. CDR3 nucleotides: TGTGCCAGCTCACGCCGTCGCGACCTACCGGGAAATCAGCCCCAGCATTTT. The variable domain in full, completed from reference TRBV18 and TRBJ1-5, reads NAGVMQNPRHLVRRRGQEARLRCSPMKGHSHVYWYRQLPEEGLKFMVYLQKENIIDESGMPKERFSAEFPKEGPSILRIQQVVRGDSAAYFCASSRRRDLPGNQPQHFGDGTRLSIL.